This T cell receptor beta chain was captured by sequencing in a study of T cell responses to AZD1222 COVID-19 vaccine (dated by TCRdb to the early 2020s). Context from the whole study: AZD1222 recipients given second doses at about 4 weeks or at about 12 weeks were pooled, since spike-specific TCR depth and breadth were not found to differ between the two schedules. A total of about 230 trial participants underwent TCR sequencing, of whom 207 received two doses of AZD1222 and some 25 received two doses of the MenACWY control vaccine. Enrollment into the trials was organized by age into subgroups of 18-55, 56-69 and 70-plus years, and those subgroups contained approximately 160, 26 and 62 TCR-sequenced participants, respectively. The paper as a whole reports these results and caveats: Epitopes outside the regions mutated in the B.1.351 and B.1.1.7 variants were reportedly recognized by nearly half of the unique spike-specific TCRs. Because no samples from the day 14 peak response were available, repertoires could be characterized only after the peak T cell response. After two AZD1222 doses, spike-specific TCR breadth and depth were significantly higher than at day 0 and than in MenACWY recipients. Most participants were white British and females outnumbered males, and the authors suggested that clonal diversity may have been underestimated. Conclusions about previously exposed vaccinees were limited because only six or seven AZD1222 recipients were SARS-CoV-2 seropositive at baseline. The vaccine-associated CD4 TCRs covered the entire spike protein, and the dominant responses fell in regions 160-218 and 743-854. In the small 56-69-year group, the increase in depth fell short of significance, most likely because of low power.

The CDR3 regions of human TCRbeta chains were subjected to immunosequencing. In the authors' own workflow: TCRs in the repertoires were compared against a reference library of SARS-CoV-2-specific TCRs that had been generated with the MIRA antigen-specificity platform. Breadth meant the fraction of unique TCRs that were SARS-CoV-2-associated, whereas depth meant the fraction of total T cells that were SARS-CoV-2-associated. Each spike-specific TCR was assigned to its reactive spike region and to a CD4 or CD8 class using the MIRA data. Log10-transformed breadth and depth values were compared by one-way ANOVA with Sidak's multiple comparisons tests. TCRdb took this table from immuneACCESS and kept in-frame rearrangements with V and J called. Such tables lack part of the clones; where checked against another copy, unresolved V genes explain under half of the gap, and the rest is unexplained. The V and J calls and clone size come from that table; D and trimming were worked out from the DNA. The sample contains some 120,000 clones, roughly 91% of them found a single time. The top ten constitute under 3.5% of the sample.

Including the terminal cysteine and phenylalanine, the CDR3 comprises 15 residues. This entry keeps only the CDR3 DNA: 45 bases, framed from base 1. The germline V and J ends show losses of 5 bases and 7 bases respectively, and no gene match explains 7 bases of the junction. CDR1 and CDR2, per the germline V gene, are SGHRS and YFSETQ. About this clone itself: Its antigen specificity is not known. The sample holds no much larger clone one base away, and base qualities are not on file.

The sample's time point label, decoded: baseline before first vaccination. Vaccinee samples came from UK trials COV001 and COV002, including a single-blind randomized controlled phase 2/3 trial of AZD1222 (ChAdOx1 nCoV-19) in healthy adults. Trial participant PBMC samples were collected at day 0 and day 28 after the second dose for TCRbeta chain sequencing. The chain is encoded by TRBV5-1 joined to TRBJ2-1; 12 central nucleotides agree with TRBD1. This sample comprised peripheral blood, obtained on day 0 of AZD1222 vaccination. The sequence was obtained from an adult in good health. The CDR3 region has the sequence CASSRGTGGENEQFF. The DNA is as follows: TGCGCCAGCAGTCGAGGGACAGGGGGCGAAAATGAGCAGTTCTTC.